This T cell receptor beta chain was identified in a study of cytomegalovirus exposure and HLA in healthy donors. Use of 60 Vbeta and 13 Jbeta primers characterized the PCR. Measured with immunoSEQ multiplex PCR; TCRdb has only the in-frame clones, and not every one. The sample holds approximately 160,000 clones, 80% to 85% seen once. The length of the CDR3 is 13 residues. The germline V gene has CDR1 SGHDT and CDR2 YYEEEE. The V and J ends lost 4 bases and 5 bases respectively, with 12 bases between them. General study points: Association of a missense DCLRE1C variant with TCR beta V- and J-gene trimming was reported in a later analysis.

A note on this clone: The antigen remains unidentified.

The V gene is TRBV5-6, the J gene TRBJ1-1, with D tentatively TRBD1 (6 bases). Sequencing was done on a sample of PBMCs. This TCR was recovered from a boy younger than 10 in good health and CMV-seronegative. The CDR3: CASSTNRETEAFF. CDR3 in DNA: TGTGCCAGCAGCACCAACAGGGAGACTGAAGCTTTCTTT.